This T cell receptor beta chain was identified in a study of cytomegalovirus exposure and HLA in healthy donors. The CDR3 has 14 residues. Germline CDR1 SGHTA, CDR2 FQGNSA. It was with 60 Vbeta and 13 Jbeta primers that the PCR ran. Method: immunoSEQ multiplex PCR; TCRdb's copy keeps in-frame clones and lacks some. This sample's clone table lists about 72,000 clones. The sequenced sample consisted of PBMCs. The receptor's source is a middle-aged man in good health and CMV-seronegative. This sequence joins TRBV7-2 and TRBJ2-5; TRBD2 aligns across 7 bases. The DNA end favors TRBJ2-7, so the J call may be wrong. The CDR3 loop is CASSEAREPYEQYF. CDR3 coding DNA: TGTGCCAGCAGCGAAGCGCGGGAGCCCTACGAGCAGTACTTC.